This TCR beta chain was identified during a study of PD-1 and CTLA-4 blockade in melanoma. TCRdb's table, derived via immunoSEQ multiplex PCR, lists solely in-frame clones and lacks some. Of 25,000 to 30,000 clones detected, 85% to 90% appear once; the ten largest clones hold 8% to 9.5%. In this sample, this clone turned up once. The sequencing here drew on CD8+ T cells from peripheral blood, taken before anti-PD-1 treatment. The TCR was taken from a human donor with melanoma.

The CDR3 region is CASSQDGGYEQYF. The CDR3 region has the DNA TGCGCCAGCAGCCAAGATGGGGGGTACGAGCAGTACTTC. V usage is TRBV4-1 and J usage is TRBJ2-7; D might be TRBD2 (6 bases). The V and J ends lost 0 bases and 4 bases respectively, with 7 bases between them. The CDR3 contains 13 residues. CDR1 is MGHRA, CDR2 YSYEKL, per germline.